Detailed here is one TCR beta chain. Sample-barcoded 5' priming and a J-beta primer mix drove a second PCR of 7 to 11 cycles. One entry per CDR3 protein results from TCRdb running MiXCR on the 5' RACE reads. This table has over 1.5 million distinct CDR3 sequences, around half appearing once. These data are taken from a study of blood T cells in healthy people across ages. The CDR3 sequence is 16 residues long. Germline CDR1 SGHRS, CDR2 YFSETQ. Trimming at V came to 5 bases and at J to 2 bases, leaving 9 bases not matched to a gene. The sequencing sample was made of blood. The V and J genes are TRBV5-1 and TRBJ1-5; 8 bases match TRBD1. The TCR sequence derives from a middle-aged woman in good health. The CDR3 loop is CASRPGQGTGNQPQHF. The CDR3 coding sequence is TGCGCCAGCAGACCCGGACAGGGCACTGGCAATCAGCCCCAGCATTTT.